A single sample is the source of the 11 T cell receptor beta chains below, sequenced in a study of shared clonotypes between healthy human individuals. The naive CD8 fraction comprised CD45RO-negative cells positively selected for CCR7 and excluded terminally differentiated effector memory CD45RA+ cells. The data were produced by immunoSEQ multiplex PCR, yet TCRdb's version contains in-frame clones alone and is incomplete. The repertoire consists of over 2 million clones, with about 94% occurring once and the leading ten covering around 1.1%. The source material was naive CD8+ T cells sorted from blood. These receptors were collected from a man between 18 and 29 years old in good health.

V usage is TRBV10-2 and J usage is TRBJ2-3, with a tentative D call TRBD1 (7 bases). Germline V gives CDR1 WSHSY, CDR2 SAAADI. The CDR3 has 15 residues. Trimming took off 8 bases at V and 5 bases at J, with 20 bases between the two ends. The CDR3 spells CASGWSEGARDTQYF. The CDR3 bases are TGCGCCAGCGGGTGGTCGGAGGGGGCCAGAGATACGCAGTATTTT.

This chain links TRBV21-1 with TRBJ1-2. TRBV21-1 is marked as a pseudogene. The CDR3 is made up of 10 amino acids. Here the CDR3 reads CASSPPGYTF. The CDR3 DNA sequence: TGTGCCAGCAGCCCGCCCGGCTACACCTTC.

This chain uses TRBV28 with TRBJ2-7, with 10 bases aligning to TRBD1. CDR3 length equals 14 residues. Germline V gives CDR1 MDHEN, CDR2 SYDVKM. Unmatched junction bases numbered 8, after V lost 7 bases and J lost 5 bases. Here the CDR3 DNA reads TGTGCCAGCATATCGACAGGGGGCTTCGACGAGCAGTACTTC. Protein sequence: CASISTGGFDEQYF.

The chain recombines TRBV2 with TRBJ1-2; no clear D. Trimming left V 7 bases short and J 7 bases short, with 13 bases between. The V gene's germline CDR1 is SNHLY and CDR2 FYNNEI. The CDR3 totals 12 residues. The CDR3 DNA sequence: TGTGCCAGCACCGGTGGCGGTATTGGCTACACCTTC. Protein: CASTGGGIGYTF.

The chain is built from TRBV5-1 and TRBJ1-3; tentatively, D is TRBD1 (5 bases). Trimming removed 3 bases at V and 0 bases at J, with 10 bases between. This CDR3 is 15 amino acids long. Looked up from germline, CDR1 is SGHRS and CDR2 is YFSETQ. CDR3 loop: CASSYEDTSGNTIYF. CDR3 bases: TGCGCCAGCAGCTACGAGGACACCTCTGGAAACACCATATATTTT.

This clone was found once. The chain uses TRBV30 and TRBJ2-1; possible D gene TRBD1, 5 bases. Germline assignment: CDR1 GTSNPN and CDR2 SVGIG (reference sequence). Trimming pared 2 bases from V and 7 bases from J, leaving 12 bases between. The CDR3 length is 13 residues. DNA of the CDR3: TGTGCCTGGAGTAGGGGTATCGGGAATGAGCAGTTCTTC. Its protein is CAWSRGIGNEQFF.

V usage is TRBV6-6 and J usage is TRBJ2-1, with D tentatively TRBD1 or TRBD2 (5 bases each). Germline-derived CDR1 and CDR2 are MNHNY and SVGAGI (reference sequence). The CDR3 loop spans 15 amino acids. Trimming pared 0 bases from V and 1 base from J, leaving 7 bases between. The CDR3 DNA sequence: TGTGCCAGCAGTTACTCCTGGGGGTCCTACAATGAGCAGTTCTTC. Amino acids: CASSYSWGSYNEQFF.

The rearrangement uses TRBV13 and TRBJ1-4; no clear D. The germline CDR1 and CDR2 sequences are PRHDT and FYEKMQ (reference sequence). There are 14 residues in the CDR3. V shed 0 bases and J shed 11 bases, with 13 bases lying between them. CDR3 coding DNA: TGTGCCAGCAGCTTAGGGGGGATGTCTGATAAACTGTTTTTT. Translating gives CASSLGGMSDKLFF.

J is TRBJ2-3 and V is TRBV7-9; D is undetermined. Germline assignment: CDR1 SEHNR and CDR2 FQNEAQ (reference sequence). Between the trimmed V and J ends, which lost 3 bases and 4 bases, there was a span of 14 bases. CDR3 size: 15 residues. The CDR3 sequence: CASSFTGDSADTQYF. For the CDR3, the DNA is TGTGCCAGCAGCTTTACTGGGGATAGTGCAGATACGCAGTATTTT.

The chain carries TRBV7-9 and TRBJ2-3, with 9 bases that match TRBD1. CDR3 size: 15 residues. Germline loops: CDR1 SEHNR, CDR2 FQNEAQ (reference sequence). V was clipped by 4 bases and J by 4 bases; unmatched bases: 6. The CDR3 spells CASSSTGGTADTQYF. DNA of the CDR3: TGTGCCAGCAGCTCTACAGGGGGCACCGCAGATACGCAGTATTTT.

The chain recombines TRBV7-2 with TRBJ2-2, with D hard to call. The CDR3 runs to 14 residues. Germline-derived CDR1 and CDR2 are SGHTA and FQGNSA. V was clipped by 1 base and J by 3 bases, with 6 bases between them. CDR3 region: CASSLGPDTGELFF. The CDR3 DNA reads as TGTGCCAGCAGCTTAGGTCCGGACACCGGGGAGCTGTTTTTT.